These 10 T cell receptor beta chains were all obtained from the same sample, sequenced in a study of blood T cell repertoires in COVID-19. Produced via immunoSEQ multiplex PCR; TCRdb's table is partial and in-frame only. The data show under 250,000 clones, 82% seen once. Sequencing input: peripheral blood. The origin of the receptors is a woman aged 70 to 79 with COVID-19, enrolled during active disease.

The chain combines TRBV24-1 with TRBJ2-2; TRBD2 matches at 16 bases. The CDR3 totals 20 residues. The junction had 14 bases not matched to a gene; V was cut back by 3 bases and J by 8 bases. CDR1 and CDR2 from the germline V gene are KGHDR and SFDVKD. The CDR3 bases are TGTGCCACCAGTGATCCTCCGGGACTAGCGGGAGGGTCCTCCACGGGGGAGCTGTTTTTT. Encoded protein: CATSDPPGLAGGSSTGELFF.

The rearrangement links TRBV11-2 to TRBJ2-7; unclear D gene. Trimming took off 5 bases at V and 7 bases at J, with 9 bases between the two ends. The CDR3 is made up of 11 amino acids. The germline gives CDR1 SGHAT, CDR2 FQNNGV. CDR3 sequence: CASSESQEQYF. CDR3 nucleotides: TGTGCCAGCAGCGAATCCCAGGAGCAGTACTTC.

The chain recombines TRBV9 with TRBJ2-3, with no clear D. The CDR3 totals 15 residues. Germline CDR1 SGDLS, CDR2 YYNGEE. The germline V and J ends were trimmed by 0 bases and 4 bases, with 12 bases remaining between them. The CDR3 here is CASSVGLVGSDTQYF. CDR3 nucleotides: TGTGCCAGCAGCGTAGGACTGGTTGGTTCAGATACGCAGTATTTT.

In its sample, this clone was seen once. The chain combines TRBV3-1 (or the pseudogene TRBV3-2) with TRBJ2-1; 7 bases are shared with TRBD2. This CDR3 contains 16 residues. V lost 0 bases to trimming and J lost 5 bases; unmatched junction nucleotides: 7. Per the germline V gene, CDR1 is LGHDT and CDR2 is YNNKEL (reference sequence). The CDR3 DNA reads TGTGCCAGCAGCCAAGAAACCAGGAGCGGGGACAATGAGCAGTTCTTC. This translates into CASSQETRSGDNEQFF.

The chain joins TRBV10-1 to TRBJ2-7; 7 bases are a match to TRBD1. Germline V lookup: CDR1 WNHNN, CDR2 SYGVQD (reference sequence). V was pared by 9 bases and J by 4 bases, with 15 bases of the junction left unmatched. The CDR3 has 15 residues. The chain's CDR3 is CAREQGSKKRYEQYF. CDR3 nucleotide sequence: TGCGCCAGGGAACAGGGGTCCAAGAAGCGGTACGAGCAGTACTTC.

This clone was counted a single time. The V and J genes are TRBV18 and TRBJ2-7, with 7 bases aligning to TRBD1. Germline V gene lookup returns CDR1 KGHSH and CDR2 LQKENI. With 6 bases clipped from V and 2 bases from J, the junction kept 7 bases outside the gene matches. The CDR3 loop spans 14 amino acids. CDR3 nucleotides: TGTGCCAGCTCCGGACAGGACGGACCCTACGAGCAGTACTTC. Encoded protein: CASSGQDGPYEQYF.

The chain couples TRBV6-5 to TRBJ1-1; D possibly corresponds to TRBD1 (6 bases). Trimming shortened V by 4 bases and J by 1 base, and 13 bases separated the two germline ends. The germline gives CDR1 MNHEY, CDR2 SVGAGI. The CDR3 has 15 residues. Written as DNA, the CDR3 is TGTGCCAGCAGTTCCGGGGGGACAAAGAACACTGAAGCTTTCTTT. It is translated as CASSSGGTKNTEAFF.

The sample holds a few counts of this clone. An end of the junction does not agree with germline; a read error may underlie this. This rearrangement joins TRBV19 to TRBJ1-2; a weak D match, TRBD1 (5 bases). The CDR3 consists of 16 residues. Germline CDR1 LNHDA, CDR2 SQIVND (reference sequence). CDR3 sequence reads: CASSIPGQSINYGYTF. The CDR3 coding sequence is TGTGCAAGTAGTATCCCAGGGCAGAGTATTAACTATGGCTACACCTTC.

The genes are TRBV3-1 (or the pseudogene TRBV3-2) and TRBJ2-2, with 7 bases matching TRBD2. Germline V gene sequence: CDR1 LGHDT, CDR2 YNNKEL (reference sequence). The CDR3 totals 19 residues. Germline trimming cut 0 bases from V and 4 bases from J; bases unmatched to any gene: 14. CDR3 bases: TGTGCCAGCAGCCAAGATGGGGCGGGAGTAGATCGGGGCACCGGGGAGCTGTTTTTT. Amino acid sequence: CASSQDGAGVDRGTGELFF.

This clone came up once. The chain uses TRBV18 and TRBJ1-1, with a weak D call TRBD1 (5 bases). The CDR3 is 14 amino acids. CDR1 is KGHSH and CDR2 is LQKENI in the germline V gene. V lost 3 bases and J lost 0, with 8 bases in between. This chain's CDR3 is CASSPQDMNTEAFF. DNA for the CDR3: TGTGCCAGCTCACCTCAGGACATGAACACTGAAGCTTTCTTT. The whole variable domain, remainder taken from reference TRBV18 and TRBJ1-1, is NAGVMQNPRHLVRRRGQEARLRCSPMKGHSHVYWYRQLPEEGLKFMVYLQKENIIDESGMPKERFSAEFPKEGPSILRIQQVVRGDSAAYFCASSPQDMNTEAFFGQGTRLTVV.